This T cell receptor (beta chain) is from a study of early T cells in non-severe SARS-CoV-2 infection. As for the study in general: Unsorted whole blood bulk RNA was sequenced, with unpaired chains. Study outcomes and limitations: Missing private and CD4 specificities, VDJdb matching favored anti-spike CD8 responses.

Unique molecular identifiers were affixed to single, distinct cDNA molecules. Each CDR3 protein gets one entry after TCRdb re-called the 5' RACE reads with MiXCR. This sample has 50,000 to 55,000 distinct CDR3 sequences, with around a tenth found just once. CDR1 and CDR2 (germline): LGHNA, YSLEER. The CDR3 is made up of 15 amino acids. V shed 0 bases and J shed 8 bases, with 13 bases lying between them. As concerns this clonotype: Its antigen is undetermined.

The TCR originated in an adult who was a healthcare worker with PCR-confirmed SARS-CoV-2 infection or an uninfected control (not recorded which). The chain employs TRBV4-3 and TRBJ1-4; a possible D gene is TRBD1 (5 bases). The sequencing sample was made of whole blood. The CDR3 spells CASSQDQGKREKLFF. CDR3 coding DNA: TGCGCCAGCAGCCAAGATCAGGGAAAAAGGGAAAAACTGTTTTTT.